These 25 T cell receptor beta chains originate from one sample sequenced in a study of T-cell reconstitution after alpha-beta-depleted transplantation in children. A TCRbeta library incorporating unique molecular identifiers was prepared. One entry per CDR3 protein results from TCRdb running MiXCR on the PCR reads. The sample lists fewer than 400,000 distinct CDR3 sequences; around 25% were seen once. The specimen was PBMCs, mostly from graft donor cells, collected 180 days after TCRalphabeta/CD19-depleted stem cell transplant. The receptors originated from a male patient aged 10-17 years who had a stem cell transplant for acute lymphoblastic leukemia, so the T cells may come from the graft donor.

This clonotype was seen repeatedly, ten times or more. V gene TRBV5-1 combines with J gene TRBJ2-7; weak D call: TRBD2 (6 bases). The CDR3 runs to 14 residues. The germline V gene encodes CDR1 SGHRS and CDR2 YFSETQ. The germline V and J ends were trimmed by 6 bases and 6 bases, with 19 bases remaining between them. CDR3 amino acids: CASTILEGSGEQYF. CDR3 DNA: TGCGCCAGCACCATCTTGGAGGGGAGTGGCGAGCAGTACTTC.

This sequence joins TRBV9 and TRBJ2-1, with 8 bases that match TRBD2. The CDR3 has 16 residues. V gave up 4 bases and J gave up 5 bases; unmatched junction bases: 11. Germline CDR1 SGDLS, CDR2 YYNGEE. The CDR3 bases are TGTGCCAGCAGCTCCGGGGGGGGACCAACCGACAATGAGCAGTTCTTC. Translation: CASSSGGGPTDNEQFF.

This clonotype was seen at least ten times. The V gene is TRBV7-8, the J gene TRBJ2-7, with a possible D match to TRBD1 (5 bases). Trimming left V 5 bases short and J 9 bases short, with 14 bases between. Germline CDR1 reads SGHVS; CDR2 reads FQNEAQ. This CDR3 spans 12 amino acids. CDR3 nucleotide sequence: TGTGCCAGCAGCACCGGACAAATATGGCAGTACTTC. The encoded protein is CASSTGQIWQYF.

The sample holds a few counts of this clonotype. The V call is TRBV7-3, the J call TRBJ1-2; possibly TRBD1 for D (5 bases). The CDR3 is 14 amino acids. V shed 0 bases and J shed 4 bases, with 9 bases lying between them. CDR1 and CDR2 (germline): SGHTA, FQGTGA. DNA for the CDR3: TGTGCCAGCAGCTTAACCCGGACACCCTATGGCTACACCTTC. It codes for CASSLTRTPYGYTF.

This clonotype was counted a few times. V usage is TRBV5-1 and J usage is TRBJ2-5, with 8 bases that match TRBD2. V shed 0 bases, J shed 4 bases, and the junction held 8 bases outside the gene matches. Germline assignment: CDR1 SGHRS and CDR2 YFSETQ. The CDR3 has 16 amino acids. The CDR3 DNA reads TGCGCCAGCAGCTTGGTGGGCGGGAGGACGAGAGAGACCCAGTACTTC. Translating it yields CASSLVGGRTRETQYF.

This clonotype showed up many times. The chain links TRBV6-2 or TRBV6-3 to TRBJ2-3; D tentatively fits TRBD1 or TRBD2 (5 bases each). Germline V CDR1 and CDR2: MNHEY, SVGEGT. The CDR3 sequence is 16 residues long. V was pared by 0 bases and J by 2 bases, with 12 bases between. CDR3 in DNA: TGTGCCAGCAGTTACTCGGCCCCGGGGACCACAGATACGCAGTATTTT. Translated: CASSYSAPGTTDTQYF.

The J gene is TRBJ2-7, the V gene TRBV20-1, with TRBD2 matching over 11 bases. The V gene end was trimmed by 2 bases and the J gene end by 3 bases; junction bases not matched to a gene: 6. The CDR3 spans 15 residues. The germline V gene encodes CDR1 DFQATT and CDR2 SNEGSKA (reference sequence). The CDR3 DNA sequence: TGCAGTGCTAGACCACTAGCGGGAGTAGACTACGAGCAGTACTTC. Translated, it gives CSARPLAGVDYEQYF.

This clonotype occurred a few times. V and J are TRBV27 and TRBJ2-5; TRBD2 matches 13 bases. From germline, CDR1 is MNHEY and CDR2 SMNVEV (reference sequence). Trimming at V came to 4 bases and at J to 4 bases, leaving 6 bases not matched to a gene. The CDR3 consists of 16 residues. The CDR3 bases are TGTGCCAGCAGTTCCCCCCGGACTAGCGGGAGAGAGACCCAGTACTTC. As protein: CASSSPRTSGRETQYF.

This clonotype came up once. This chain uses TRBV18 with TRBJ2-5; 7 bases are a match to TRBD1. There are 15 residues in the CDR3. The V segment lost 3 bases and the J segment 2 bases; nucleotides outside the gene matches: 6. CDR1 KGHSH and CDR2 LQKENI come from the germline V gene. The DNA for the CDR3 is TGTGCCAGCTCACCTCGGACAGGAATACAAGAGACCCAGTACTTC. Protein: CASSPRTGIQETQYF. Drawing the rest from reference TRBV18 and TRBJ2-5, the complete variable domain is NAGVMQNPRHLVRRRGQEARLRCSPMKGHSHVYWYRQLPEEGLKFMVYLQKENIIDESGMPKERFSAEFPKEGPSILRIQQVVRGDSAAYFCASSPRTGIQETQYFGPGTRLLVL.

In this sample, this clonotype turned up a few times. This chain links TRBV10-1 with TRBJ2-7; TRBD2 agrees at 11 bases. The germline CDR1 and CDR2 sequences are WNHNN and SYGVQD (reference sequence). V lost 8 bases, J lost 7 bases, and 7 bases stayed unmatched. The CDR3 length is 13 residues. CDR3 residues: CASGTSGHLEQYF. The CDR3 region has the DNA TGCGCCAGCGGGACTAGCGGACACTTGGAGCAGTACTTC.

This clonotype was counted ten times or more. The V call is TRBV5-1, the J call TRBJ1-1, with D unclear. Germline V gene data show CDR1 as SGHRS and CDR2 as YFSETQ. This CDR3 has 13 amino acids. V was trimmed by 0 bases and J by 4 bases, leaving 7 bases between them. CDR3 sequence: CASSLESATEAFF. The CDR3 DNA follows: TGCGCCAGCAGCTTGGAGTCCGCCACTGAAGCTTTCTTT.

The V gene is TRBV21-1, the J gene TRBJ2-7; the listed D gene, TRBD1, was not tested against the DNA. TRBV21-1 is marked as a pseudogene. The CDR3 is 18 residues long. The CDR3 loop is CASSKVSGWRTGNYEQYF. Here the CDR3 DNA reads TGTGCCAGCAGCAAAGTTAGTGGGTGGAGGACAGGGAACTACGAGCAGTACTTC.

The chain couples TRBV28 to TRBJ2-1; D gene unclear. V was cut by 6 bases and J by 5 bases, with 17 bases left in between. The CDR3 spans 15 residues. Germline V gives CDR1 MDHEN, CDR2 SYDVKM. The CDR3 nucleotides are TGTGCCAGCAGCTTAACGACGGGCAGGAACAATGAGCAGTTCTTC. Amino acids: CASSLTTGRNNEQFF.

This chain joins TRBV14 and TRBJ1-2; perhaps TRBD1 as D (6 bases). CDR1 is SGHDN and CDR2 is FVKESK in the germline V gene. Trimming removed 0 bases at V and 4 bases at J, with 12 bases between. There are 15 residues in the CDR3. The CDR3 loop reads CASSQDLLGAYGYTF. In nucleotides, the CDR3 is TGTGCCAGCAGCCAAGATCTACTGGGGGCCTATGGCTACACCTTC.

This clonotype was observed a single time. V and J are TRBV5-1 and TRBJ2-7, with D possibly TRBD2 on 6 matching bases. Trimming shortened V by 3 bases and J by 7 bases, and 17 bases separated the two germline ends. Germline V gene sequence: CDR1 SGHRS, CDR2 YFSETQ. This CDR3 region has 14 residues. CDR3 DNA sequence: TGCGCCAGCAGCTCTCCCCCGGGAGAGTATGAGCAGTACTTC. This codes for CASSSPPGEYEQYF.

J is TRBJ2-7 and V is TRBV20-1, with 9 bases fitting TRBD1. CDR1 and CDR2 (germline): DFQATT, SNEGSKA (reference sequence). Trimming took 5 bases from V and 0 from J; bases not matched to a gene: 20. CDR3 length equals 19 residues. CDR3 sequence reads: CSAPPRGTGQLFSSYEQYF. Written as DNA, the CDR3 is TGCAGTGCTCCACCGAGGGGGACAGGGCAACTATTTAGCTCCTACGAGCAGTACTTC.

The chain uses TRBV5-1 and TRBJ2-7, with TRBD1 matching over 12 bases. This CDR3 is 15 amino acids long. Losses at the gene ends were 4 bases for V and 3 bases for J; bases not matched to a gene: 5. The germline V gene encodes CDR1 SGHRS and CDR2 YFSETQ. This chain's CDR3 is CASSPGQGAGYEQYF. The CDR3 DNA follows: TGCGCCAGCAGCCCGGGACAGGGGGCGGGCTACGAGCAGTACTTC. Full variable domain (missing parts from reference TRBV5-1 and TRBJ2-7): KAGVTQTPRYLIKTRGQQVTLSCSPISGHRSVSWYQQTPGQGLQFLFEYFSETQRNKGNFPGRFSGRQFSNSRSEMNVSTLELGDSALYLCASSPGQGAGYEQYFGPGTRLTVT.

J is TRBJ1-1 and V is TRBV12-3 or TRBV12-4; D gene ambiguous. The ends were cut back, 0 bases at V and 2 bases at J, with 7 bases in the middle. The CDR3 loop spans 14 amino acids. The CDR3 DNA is TGTGCCAGCAGTTTAGCGATACCAAACACTGAAGCTTTCTTT. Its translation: CASSLAIPNTEAFF.

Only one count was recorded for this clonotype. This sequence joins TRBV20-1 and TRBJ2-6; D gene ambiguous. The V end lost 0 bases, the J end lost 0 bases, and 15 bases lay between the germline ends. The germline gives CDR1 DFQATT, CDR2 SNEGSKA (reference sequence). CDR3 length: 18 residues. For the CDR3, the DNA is TGCAGTGCTAGAGACCCTCCCTTCTCTAACTCTGGGGCCAACGTCCTGACTTTC. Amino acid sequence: CSARDPPFSNSGANVLTF.

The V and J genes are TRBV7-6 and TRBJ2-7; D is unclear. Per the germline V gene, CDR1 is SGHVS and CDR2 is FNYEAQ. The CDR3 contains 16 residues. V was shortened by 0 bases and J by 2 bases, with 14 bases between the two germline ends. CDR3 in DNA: TGTGCCAGCAGCTTAGCAGGGTTAGCCCCCCCCTACGAGCAGTACTTC. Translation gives CASSLAGLAPPYEQYF. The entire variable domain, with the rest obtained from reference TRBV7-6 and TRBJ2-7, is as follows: GAGVSQSPRYKVTKRGQDVALRCDPISGHVSLYWYRQALGQGPEFLTYFNYEAQQDKSGLPNDRFSAERPEGSISTLTIQRTEQRDSAMYRCASSLAGLAPPYEQYFGPGTRLTVT.

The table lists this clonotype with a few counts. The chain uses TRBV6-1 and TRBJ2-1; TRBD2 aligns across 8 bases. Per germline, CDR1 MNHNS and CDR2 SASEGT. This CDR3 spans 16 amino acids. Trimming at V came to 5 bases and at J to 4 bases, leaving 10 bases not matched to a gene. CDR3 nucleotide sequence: TGTGCCAGCAGTACCGTGCCGGGAGGGGGGTACAATGAGCAGTTCTTC. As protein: CASSTVPGGGYNEQFF.

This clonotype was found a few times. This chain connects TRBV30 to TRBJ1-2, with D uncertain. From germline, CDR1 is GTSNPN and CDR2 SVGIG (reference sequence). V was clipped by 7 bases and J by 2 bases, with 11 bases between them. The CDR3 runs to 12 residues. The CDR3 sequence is CASYSSNYGYTF. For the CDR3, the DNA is TGTGCCTCCTACTCATCAAACTATGGCTACACCTTC.

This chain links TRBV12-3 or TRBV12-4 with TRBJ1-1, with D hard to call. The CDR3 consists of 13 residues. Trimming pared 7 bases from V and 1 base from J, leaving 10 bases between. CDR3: CASTATGNTEAFF. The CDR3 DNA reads TGTGCCAGCACGGCGACTGGGAACACTGAAGCTTTCTTT.

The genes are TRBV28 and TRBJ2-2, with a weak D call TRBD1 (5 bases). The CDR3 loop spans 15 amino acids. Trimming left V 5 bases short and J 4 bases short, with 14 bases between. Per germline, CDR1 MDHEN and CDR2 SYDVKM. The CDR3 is CASSPRQHSTGELFF. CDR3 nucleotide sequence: TGTGCCAGCAGTCCCAGACAGCACTCCACCGGGGAGCTGTTTTTT.

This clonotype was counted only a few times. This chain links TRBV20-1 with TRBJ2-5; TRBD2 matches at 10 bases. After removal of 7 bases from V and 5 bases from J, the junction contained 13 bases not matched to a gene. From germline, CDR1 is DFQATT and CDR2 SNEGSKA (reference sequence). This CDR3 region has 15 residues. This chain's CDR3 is CSVVGLATLWETQYF. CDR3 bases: TGCAGTGTCGTGGGACTAGCGACACTCTGGGAGACCCAGTACTTC.